This T cell receptor (beta chain) was captured in a study of cytomegalovirus exposure and HLA in healthy donors. Overall study results and limits: Productive rates of about 90% or about 30% were seen for most TCR beta V segments in an earlier analysis. Testing in vitro showed three CMV-associated chains specific for CMV antigens. Some public TCRs appeared in many individuals, while most sequences were rare.

The CDR3 contains 14 residues. CDR1 is MNHEY, CDR2 SVGAGI, per germline. V lost 5 bases and J lost 3, with 11 bases in between. PCR primers comprised 60 Vbeta and 13 Jbeta primers. Data came from immunoSEQ multiplex PCR; TCRdb stores just in-frame clones and leaves some out. The table includes fewer than 200,000 clones, 82% detected once. Comment on this clone: The antigen is undetermined.

These donors, healthy bone marrow donors, were studied. J is TRBJ1-5 and V is TRBV6-5; D is possibly TRBD1 (6 bases). The clonotype originates from a girl between 10 and 17 years old in good health and CMV-seropositive. Sequencing used PBMCs. The CDR3 reads CASSPQGNNQPQHF. DNA of the CDR3: TGTGCCAGCAGTCCACAGGGTAACAATCAGCCCCAGCATTTT.